This is a list of T cell receptor beta chains from one sample in a study of cytomegalovirus exposure and HLA in healthy donors. Produced via immunoSEQ multiplex PCR; TCRdb's table is partial and in-frame only. The sample holds 120,000 to 150,000 clones; around three quarters are singletons and the top ten take 2.1%. The sequenced sample consisted of PBMCs. These receptors came from a man aged 35 to 55 in good health and CMV-seronegative. CDR3s include the opening cysteine and the closing phenylalanine or tryptophan. The order of the fields is D gene, J gene, clone size, V gene, CDR3 DNA, CDR3 protein. The D gene is left open where the match is weak. Size tells how often a clone was seen (once, few, many) or the class of an expanded clone, and some rows leave it out.

>TRBD1|TRBJ1-2|few|TRBV2
TGTGCCACACGGACAGGGGTGGGTGGCTACACCTTC
CATRTGVGGYTF
>TRBD1|TRBJ2-2|NA|TRBV7-2
TGTGCCAGCAGCTTAGTTTCAGGACAGGGGACCGGGGAGCTGTTTTTT
CASSLVSGQGTGELFF
>NA|TRBJ2-7|NA|TRBV7-7
TGTGCCAGCAGAGTCGGCAGGCCCTACGAGCAGTACTTC
CASRVGRPYEQYF
>TRBD2|TRBJ2-1|NA|TRBV2
TGTGCCAGCAGTGTCGAACTAGCGGTCAATGAGCAGTTCTTC
CASSVELAVNEQFF
>NA|TRBJ2-6|NA|TRBV19
TGTGCCAGTAGTATAGTCCTCAGACGGGTCTCTGGGGCCAACGTCCTGACTTTC
CASSIVLRRVSGANVLTF
>TRBD2|TRBJ2-2|NA|TRBV5-1
TGCGCCAGCAGCTTGACTAGCGGGGGTATTGTCGGGGAGCTGTTTTTT
CASSLTSGGIVGELFF
>NA|TRBJ1-1|few|TRBV15
TGTGCCACCGCCCTTGGGACTGCAAACACTGAAGCTTTCTTT
CATALGTANTEAFF
>NA|TRBJ2-3|few|TRBV7-9
TGTGCCAGCAGTCCTCAGGGTAATACGCAGTATTTT
CASSPQGNTQYF
>NA|TRBJ2-1|NA|TRBV28
TGTGCCAGCAGTTTGCCTGGGGCTGAGCAGTTCTTC
CASSLPGAEQFF
>NA|TRBJ2-7|few|TRBV27
TGTGCCAGCAGTTTACAGGAACCTTACGAGCAGTACTTC
CASSLQEPYEQYF
>TRBD1|TRBJ1-5|NA|TRBV30
TGTGCCTGGGGGCTAGGGACAGGTTACAATCAGCCCCAGCATTTT
CAWGLGTGYNQPQHF
>TRBD1|TRBJ1-2|NA|TRBV30
TGTGCCTGGACCGTACAGGGGTATGGCTACACCTTC
CAWTVQGYGYTF
>NA|TRBJ2-1|NA|TRBV10-1
TGCGCCAGCAGTGATCCGGGGAGTGAGCAGTTCTTC
CASSDPGSEQFF
>NA|TRBJ1-1|few|TRBV4-1
TGCGCCAGCAGGGGCGGGGCGAACACTGAAGCTTTCTTT
CASRGGANTEAFF
>TRBD1|TRBJ2-3|NA|TRBV6-1
TGTGCCAGCAGTGAAGGACAGGGGGCAGATACGCAGTATTTT
CASSEGQGADTQYF
>TRBD2|TRBJ2-1|few|TRBV6-5
TGTGCCAGCAAGCCTCCCGGGACTACCCACAATGAGCAGTTCTTC
CASKPPGTTHNEQFF
>TRBD2|TRBJ2-7|NA|TRBV2
TGTGCCAGCAGCGCGGCTCCCGGGACTAGCGGGTTCGGCTCCTACGAGCAGTACTTC
CASSAAPGTSGFGSYEQYF
>NA|TRBJ2-5|NA|TRBV19
TGTGCCAGTAGTCCCCGGGTTTCGACAGAGACCCAGTACTTC
CASSPRVSTETQYF
>NA|TRBJ1-3|once|TRBV4-1
TGCGCCAGCAGCCAAATGACGGGAGACTCTGGAAACACCATATATTTT
CASSQMTGDSGNTIYF
>NA|TRBJ1-4|NA|TRBV4-2
TGTGCCAGCAGCCAAGAGGGGGCAGATGAAAAACTGTTTTTT
CASSQEGADEKLFF
>TRBD2|TRBJ2-1|NA|TRBV5-1
TGCGCCAGCACCTGGGAACCATTAGCGGGAGGGACCGCTGAGCAGTTCTTC
CASTWEPLAGGTAEQFF
>NA|TRBJ2-7|once|TRBV5-1
TGCGCCAGCAGCTTGTTAGGGGGTAGGTACGAGCAGTACTTC
CASSLLGGRYEQYF
>NA|TRBJ2-7|few|TRBV19
TGTGCCAGTAGTATAGCCAGGTCCTACGAGCAGTACTTC
CASSIARSYEQYF
>NA|TRBJ2-7|NA|TRBV6-1
TGTGCCAGCAGTGAAGAGACAGGTTATTCCTACGAGCAGTACTTC
CASSEETGYSYEQYF
>NA|TRBJ1-2|few|TRBV25-1
TGTGCCAGCAGTGTGGACTTTCTCTATGGCTACACCTTC
CASSVDFLYGYTF
>TRBD1|TRBJ1-4|NA|TRBV30
TGTGCCTGGAGCGAGGGGGCAGGGCATCTGTTTTTT
CAWSEGAGHLFF
>NA|TRBJ1-5|NA|TRBV15
TGTGCCACCAGCAGAGATCCGGGACAAAATCAGCCCCAGAATTTT
CATSRDPGQNQPQNF
>TRBD1|TRBJ1-2|NA|TRBV6-1
TGTGCCAGCAGGGGGACAGGCCCCTATGGCTACACCTTC
CASRGTGPYGYTF
>NA|TRBJ2-5|NA|TRBV5-1
TGCGCCAGCAGCTTCGGGGAGACCCAGTACTTC
CASSFGETQYF
>TRBD2|TRBJ2-5|NA|TRBV28
TGTGCCAGCAGCACTAGCGGGAGTAGAGAGCAGTACTTC
CASSTSGSREQYF
>NA|TRBJ2-1|few|TRBV4-3
TGCGCCAGCAGCCAAGGCCTCCGATGGAGGACGGACCCGAAATATGAGCAGTTCTTC
CASSQGLRWRTDPKYEQFF
>NA|TRBJ1-2|NA|TRBV5-6
TGTGCCAGCAGCCCTATCGGGTCGGGAGAAAAGGACTATGGCTACACCTTC
CASSPIGSGEKDYGYTF
>TRBD2|TRBJ2-1|NA|TRBV13
TGTGCCAGCAGCTCAGTAGCGGGAGGGCCAAATGAGCAGTTCTTC
CASSSVAGGPNEQFF
>TRBD2|TRBJ2-5|few|TRBV4-1
TGCGCCAGCAGCCACGGGACTAGCGGGGGGGCCGGGGAGACCCAGTACTTC
CASSHGTSGGAGETQYF
>TRBD2|TRBJ2-5|NA|TRBV4-1
TGCGCCAGCAGCCAAGAGCGAGGGCTAGCGGAACAAGAGACCCAGTACTTC
CASSQERGLAEQETQYF
>NA|TRBJ1-1|NA|TRBV7-3
TGTGCCAGCAGCTCCGCCCCGGGGAGGGAAGCTTTCTTT
CASSSAPGREAFF
>NA|TRBJ2-2|NA|TRBV18
TGTGCCAGCTCCCCCGCGGTGGGGAGCACCGGGGAGCTGTTTTTT
CASSPAVGSTGELFF
>TRBD2|TRBJ2-7|few|TRBV30
TGTGCCTGGAGCTCCCCTAGCGGGAGGGTCTACGAGCAGTACTTC
CAWSSPSGRVYEQYF
>NA|TRBJ2-2|NA|TRBV5-4
TGTGCCAGCAGCTCTAAGGTGGCAGGGAACACCGGGGAGCTGTTTTTT
CASSSKVAGNTGELFF
>TRBD1|TRBJ1-2|NA|TRBV2
TGTGCCAGCAGGAGCCTACAGGGGGGTGGCTACACCTTC
CASRSLQGGGYTF
>NA|TRBJ2-7|few|TRBV2
TGTGCCAGCAGGAAGGGTGGGGCAGTCAGAGTCTACGAGCAGTACTTC
CASRKGGAVRVYEQYF
>NA|TRBJ1-1|NA|TRBV30
TGTGCCTGGAGTGGGGGGGGTAGAGCTTTCTTT
CAWSGGGRAFF
>TRBD1|TRBJ2-1|NA|TRBV15
TGTGCCACCAGCAGAACTGCTCGGGCAGGGGGCGCTGGCAATGAGCAGTTCTTC
CATSRTARAGGAGNEQFF
>TRBD1|TRBJ1-5|NA|TRBV27
TGTGCCAGCAGGCCGACAGGGTCGGGGGCCCAGCATTTT
CASRPTGSGAQHF
>TRBD1|TRBJ1-2|NA|TRBV5-1
TGCGCCAGTACTCAAGGGGGCCCAATCTCTGGCGGCTACACCTTC
CASTQGGPISGGYTF
>NA|TRBJ1-4|NA|TRBV9
TGTGCCAGCAGCGTAGGGGCAGGGGCTTTTGAAAAACTGTTTTTT
CASSVGAGAFEKLFF
>NA|TRBJ1-1|NA|TRBV6-5
TGTGCCAGCAGTTATTCAGGGTGGACTGAAGCTTTCTTT
CASSYSGWTEAFF
>TRBD1|TRBJ1-1|NA|TRBV5-1
TGCGCCAGCAGCTTGGGACAGGGGGCCGTCACTGAAGCTTTCTTT
CASSLGQGAVTEAFF
>TRBD2|TRBJ2-5|NA|TRBV2
TGTGCCAAGGGACTAGCGGGGGGAGCCACAGAGACCCAGTACTTC
CAKGLAGGATETQYF
>TRBD1|TRBJ1-1|NA|TRBV6-5
TGTGCCAGCAGCTCGGACAGGGGGCTGACTGAAGCTTTCTTT
CASSSDRGLTEAFF
>NA|TRBJ2-7|NA|TRBV5-6
TGTGCCAGCAGCTTGTTCCGGAGCCGGATCTCCTACGAGCAGTACTTC
CASSLFRSRISYEQYF
>TRBD1|TRBJ1-1|NA|TRBV6-5
TGTGCCAGCAGTCAACCGGGCCAGGGGGTCACTGAAGCTTTCTTT
CASSQPGQGVTEAFF
>NA|TRBJ1-1|few|TRBV28
TGTGCCAGCATAGAAACTCAATCCGACACTGAAGCTTTCTTT
CASIETQSDTEAFF
>TRBD1|TRBJ1-2|NA|TRBV28
TGTGCCAGTTCTACAGGGGGCGCAGTCAACTATGGCTACACCTTC
CASSTGGAVNYGYTF